The rows below give T cell receptor beta chains drawn from one sample of a study of cytomegalovirus exposure and HLA in healthy donors. Sequencing was performed with immunoSEQ multiplex PCR; in TCRdb, only in-frame clones are kept and a portion is missing. This table holds a few hundred thousand clones, roughly 90% found once. The sample was PBMCs. The receptors were gathered from a woman between 18 and 30 years old in good health and CMV-seronegative. Each CDR3 is given with its conserved first and last residue. The order of the fields is D gene, V gene, clone size, J gene, CDR3 DNA, CDR3 protein. The D gene is left open where the match is weak. Size is omitted from some rows. Given values are once, few, many or a class for expanded clones.

d_call: NA
v_call: TRBV5-1
clone_size: NA
j_call: TRBJ2-2
cdr3_nt: TGCGCCAGCAGCTTAGGAGGGGCAACCGGGGAGCTGTTTTTT
cdr3_aa: CASSLGGATGELFF

d_call: NA
v_call: TRBV2
clone_size: NA
j_call: TRBJ1-2
cdr3_nt: TGTGCCAGCGCTCCTCGTAGGGCCGGGAGTGGCTACACCTTC
cdr3_aa: CASAPRRAGSGYTF

d_call: TRBD2
v_call: TRBV2
clone_size: NA
j_call: TRBJ2-5
cdr3_nt: TGTGCCAGCAGCCCCGGGACTAGCGGGAGAGTGGGAGAGACCCAGTACTTC
cdr3_aa: CASSPGTSGRVGETQYF

d_call: TRBD1
v_call: TRBV7-2
clone_size: NA
j_call: TRBJ2-1
cdr3_nt: TGTGCCAGCAGCTTTGGAGGACAGGGTTACAATGAGCAGTTCTTC
cdr3_aa: CASSFGGQGYNEQFF

d_call: TRBD1
v_call: TRBV9
clone_size: NA
j_call: TRBJ1-5
cdr3_nt: TGTGCCAGCAGCGTTACAGGGGATGGAGGTCAGCCCCAGCATTTT
cdr3_aa: CASSVTGDGGQPQHF

d_call: NA
v_call: TRBV29-1
clone_size: NA
j_call: TRBJ1-1
cdr3_nt: TGCAGCGCCTTCGGAGGCGGCACTGAAGCTTTCTTT
cdr3_aa: CSAFGGGTEAFF

d_call: TRBD1
v_call: TRBV6-7
clone_size: NA
j_call: TRBJ2-7
cdr3_nt: TGTGCCAGCAGTGATTCCGGGACAGGGACCTACGAGCAGTACTTC
cdr3_aa: CASSDSGTGTYEQYF

d_call: NA
v_call: TRBV20-1
clone_size: NA
j_call: TRBJ1-1
cdr3_nt: TGCAGTGCTATGCGAACTGAAGCTTTCTTT
cdr3_aa: CSAMRTEAFF

d_call: NA
v_call: TRBV11-1
clone_size: once
j_call: TRBJ2-1
cdr3_nt: TGTGCCAGCAGCAGACTTAACTCGGGGCAGTTCTTC
cdr3_aa: CASSRLNSGQFF

d_call: TRBD1
v_call: TRBV6-5
clone_size: NA
j_call: TRBJ1-2
cdr3_nt: TGTGCCAGCAGGCCCCCGGGACAGGGGGCGAGGGGCTACACCTTC
cdr3_aa: CASRPPGQGARGYTF

d_call: NA
v_call: TRBV9
clone_size: NA
j_call: TRBJ2-2
cdr3_nt: TGTGCCAGCAGCATGACCGGGAGTAGCACCGGGGAGCTGTTTTTT
cdr3_aa: CASSMTGSSTGELFF

d_call: NA
v_call: TRBV2
clone_size: once
j_call: TRBJ1-1
cdr3_nt: TGTGCCAGCAGTGTGCGGCAGCTGAACACTGAAGCTTTCTTT
cdr3_aa: CASSVRQLNTEAFF

d_call: TRBD2
v_call: TRBV4-1
clone_size: few
j_call: TRBJ2-7
cdr3_nt: TGCGCCAGCAGCCAAGGTAGTAGCGGGAGGACTTACGAGCAGTACTTC
cdr3_aa: CASSQGSSGRTYEQYF

d_call: NA
v_call: TRBV9
clone_size: NA
j_call: TRBJ1-1
cdr3_nt: TGTGCCAGCAGCCTCGGGGCCAGGGGTCAAGACACTGAAGCTTTCTTT
cdr3_aa: CASSLGARGQDTEAFF

d_call: NA
v_call: TRBV9
clone_size: NA
j_call: TRBJ1-4
cdr3_nt: TGTGCCAGCAGCGCGAGGGGGAGCTCAGGTGAAAAACTGTTTTTT
cdr3_aa: CASSARGSSGEKLFF

d_call: TRBD2
v_call: TRBV9
clone_size: NA
j_call: TRBJ2-7
cdr3_nt: TGTGCCAGCAGCGCTAGCGGGGGCACGACCTACGAGCAGTACTTC
cdr3_aa: CASSASGGTTYEQYF

d_call: NA
v_call: TRBV6-1
clone_size: NA
j_call: TRBJ1-2
cdr3_nt: TGTGCCAGCAGTGAAGCGGGGGGGCTCGACGGCTACACCTTC
cdr3_aa: CASSEAGGLDGYTF

d_call: NA
v_call: TRBV19
clone_size: NA
j_call: TRBJ2-3
cdr3_nt: TGTGCCAGTAGTATAGTAGTAAGGGGAACAGATACGCAGTATTTT
cdr3_aa: CASSIVVRGTDTQYF

d_call: TRBD1
v_call: TRBV7-2
clone_size: NA
j_call: TRBJ1-1
cdr3_nt: TGTGCCAGCAGCTCAGACCTCCCTAACAGGGGGCGAGTCTTGCCTGAAGCTTTCTTT
cdr3_aa: CASSSDLPNRGRVLPEAFF

d_call: NA
v_call: TRBV4-3
clone_size: once
j_call: TRBJ2-1
cdr3_nt: TGCGCCAGCAGCCCTGAGTTCGGGATGTTAATTGTCAATGAGCAGTTCTTC
cdr3_aa: CASSPEFGMLIVNEQFF

d_call: NA
v_call: TRBV9
clone_size: NA
j_call: TRBJ2-1
cdr3_nt: TGTGCCAGCAGCTCCCAAGCGGTACTCACGTTGAATGAGCAGTTCTTC
cdr3_aa: CASSSQAVLTLNEQFF

d_call: NA
v_call: TRBV27
clone_size: once
j_call: TRBJ2-1
cdr3_nt: TGTGCCAGCAGTTTGGGGCAGGGATCCTACAATGAGCAGTTCTTC
cdr3_aa: CASSLGQGSYNEQFF

d_call: NA
v_call: TRBV15
clone_size: NA
j_call: TRBJ1-1
cdr3_nt: TGTGCCACCAGGGATTTAGGAGGAAAAGAAGCTTTCTTT
cdr3_aa: CATRDLGGKEAFF

d_call: TRBD1
v_call: TRBV6-1
clone_size: NA
j_call: TRBJ2-1
cdr3_nt: TGTGCCAGCGACTTGACCGGGACAGGGATAAATGAGCAGTTCTTC
cdr3_aa: CASDLTGTGINEQFF

d_call: TRBD2
v_call: TRBV6-5
clone_size: NA
j_call: TRBJ2-7
cdr3_nt: TGTGCCAGCAGTTACTCGGCTGAGCGGGAGCACGAGCAGTACTTC
cdr3_aa: CASSYSAEREHEQYF

d_call: TRBD2
v_call: TRBV7-3
clone_size: once
j_call: TRBJ2-7
cdr3_nt: TGTGCCAGCAGCTTGGGACTAGCGGGAGGTCCCAACGAGCAGTACTTC
cdr3_aa: CASSLGLAGGPNEQYF

d_call: NA
v_call: TRBV27
clone_size: NA
j_call: TRBJ2-7
cdr3_nt: TGTGCCAGCAGTTCCCAGAACTCCTACGAGCAGTACTTC
cdr3_aa: CASSSQNSYEQYF

d_call: TRBD2
v_call: TRBV2
clone_size: NA
j_call: TRBJ2-1
cdr3_nt: TGTGCCACCGAGCGGGATACGGCCTACAATGAGCAGTTCTTC
cdr3_aa: CATERDTAYNEQFF

d_call: NA
v_call: TRBV29-1
clone_size: NA
j_call: TRBJ2-5
cdr3_nt: TGCAGCGTTGGTGGTCGGACAGTACAAGAGACCCAGTACTTC
cdr3_aa: CSVGGRTVQETQYF

d_call: TRBD2
v_call: TRBV6-1
clone_size: NA
j_call: TRBJ2-1
cdr3_nt: TGTGCCAGCAGTCGTGCAGCTAGCGGCAACAATGAGCAGTTCTTC
cdr3_aa: CASSRAASGNNEQFF

d_call: NA
v_call: TRBV7-3
clone_size: NA
j_call: TRBJ2-2
cdr3_nt: TGTGCCAGCAGCTTTCTGAACACCGGGGAGCTGTTTTTT
cdr3_aa: CASSFLNTGELFF

d_call: NA
v_call: TRBV9
clone_size: NA
j_call: TRBJ2-7
cdr3_nt: TGTGCCAGCAGCGTAGATCCAGGCCTCTCCTACGAGCAGTACTTC
cdr3_aa: CASSVDPGLSYEQYF

d_call: NA
v_call: TRBV5-1
clone_size: NA
j_call: TRBJ2-7
cdr3_nt: TGCGCCAGCAGCTTGGATTGGGGTGCGGGTTCCTACGAGCAGTACTTC
cdr3_aa: CASSLDWGAGSYEQYF

d_call: NA
v_call: TRBV10-1
clone_size: NA
j_call: TRBJ2-7
cdr3_nt: TGCGCCAGCAGTGAGTCCAGAACAGGCAACTCCTACGAGCAGTACTTC
cdr3_aa: CASSESRTGNSYEQYF

d_call: NA
v_call: TRBV7-2
clone_size: NA
j_call: TRBJ1-2
cdr3_nt: TGTGCCAGCAGCTTTTACCAGGGGACGAACTATGGCTACACCTTC
cdr3_aa: CASSFYQGTNYGYTF

d_call: NA
v_call: TRBV27
clone_size: NA
j_call: TRBJ1-2
cdr3_nt: TGTGCCAGCAGTTTATCAGGGGGTTATGGCTACACCTTC
cdr3_aa: CASSLSGGYGYTF

d_call: NA
v_call: TRBV4-2
clone_size: NA
j_call: TRBJ2-4
cdr3_nt: TGTGCCAGCAGCCAATCGGGCACGGGAGAAGAAGGCATTCAGTACTTC
cdr3_aa: CASSQSGTGEEGIQYF

d_call: NA
v_call: TRBV9
clone_size: NA
j_call: TRBJ2-2
cdr3_nt: TGTGCCAGCAGCGTAGCCGACATAACCGGGGAGCTGTTTTTT
cdr3_aa: CASSVADITGELFF

d_call: TRBD2
v_call: TRBV7-2
clone_size: NA
j_call: TRBJ2-3
cdr3_nt: TGTGCCAGCAGCTCAATGGGGACTAGCGGGAGTGGCACAGATACGCAGTATTTT
cdr3_aa: CASSSMGTSGSGTDTQYF

d_call: NA
v_call: TRBV7-7
clone_size: NA
j_call: TRBJ2-5
cdr3_nt: TGTGCTAGCAGCAGGACAGCCAGCCAAGAGACCCAGTACTTC
cdr3_aa: CASSRTASQETQYF

d_call: NA
v_call: TRBV6-1
clone_size: NA
j_call: TRBJ1-1
cdr3_nt: TGTGCCAGCAGTGAACAGGCAGCGGAGGGAACAACTGAAGCTTTCTTT
cdr3_aa: CASSEQAAEGTTEAFF

d_call: NA
v_call: TRBV6-5
clone_size: NA
j_call: TRBJ2-5
cdr3_nt: TGTGCCAGCAGTACGACAGGGAGGCAAGAGACCCAGTACTTC
cdr3_aa: CASSTTGRQETQYF

d_call: TRBD1
v_call: TRBV7-3
clone_size: NA
j_call: TRBJ1-3
cdr3_nt: TGTGCCAGCAGCTCACAGGGGGCTACTGGAAACACCATATATTTT
cdr3_aa: CASSSQGATGNTIYF

d_call: NA
v_call: TRBV29-1
clone_size: NA
j_call: TRBJ2-1
cdr3_nt: TGCAGCGTCCTCAGGGAGCGAGGGGGTGAGCAGTTCTTC
cdr3_aa: CSVLRERGGEQFF

d_call: NA
v_call: TRBV30
clone_size: few
j_call: TRBJ1-2
cdr3_nt: TGTGCCTGGGGGAGGGATGAGGGCTATGGCTACACCTTC
cdr3_aa: CAWGRDEGYGYTF

d_call: NA
v_call: TRBV5-1
clone_size: NA
j_call: TRBJ2-7
cdr3_nt: TGCGCCAGCAGCCCGCGAGGCGGCTCCTACGAGCAGTACTTC
cdr3_aa: CASSPRGGSYEQYF